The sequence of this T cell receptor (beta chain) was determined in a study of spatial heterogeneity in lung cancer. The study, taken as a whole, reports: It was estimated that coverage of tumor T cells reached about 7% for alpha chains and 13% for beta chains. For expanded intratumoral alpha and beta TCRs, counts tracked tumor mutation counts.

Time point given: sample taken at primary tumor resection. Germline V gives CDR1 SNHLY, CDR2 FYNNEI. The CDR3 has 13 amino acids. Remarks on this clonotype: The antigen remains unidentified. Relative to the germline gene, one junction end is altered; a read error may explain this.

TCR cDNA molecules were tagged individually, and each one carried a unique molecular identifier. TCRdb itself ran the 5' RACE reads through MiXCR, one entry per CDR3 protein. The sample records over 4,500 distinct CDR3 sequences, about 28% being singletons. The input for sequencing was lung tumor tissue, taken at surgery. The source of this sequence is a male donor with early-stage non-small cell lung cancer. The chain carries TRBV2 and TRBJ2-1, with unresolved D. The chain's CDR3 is CASTEDSYNEQFF. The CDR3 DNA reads TGTGCCAGCACTGAAGATTCCTACAATGAGCAGTTCTTC.